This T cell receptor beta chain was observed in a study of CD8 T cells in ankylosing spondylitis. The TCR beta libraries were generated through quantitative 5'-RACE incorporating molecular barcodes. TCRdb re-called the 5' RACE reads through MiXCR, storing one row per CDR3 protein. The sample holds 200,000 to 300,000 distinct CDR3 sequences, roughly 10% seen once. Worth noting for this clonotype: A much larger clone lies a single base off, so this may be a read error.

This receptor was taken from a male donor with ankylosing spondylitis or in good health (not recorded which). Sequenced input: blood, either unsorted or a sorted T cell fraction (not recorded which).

CDR3 region: CATGRASTDMQYF. CDR3 nucleotide sequence: TGTGCCACCGGGAGGGCTTCCACAGATATGCAGTATTTT. The chain couples TRBV18 to TRBJ2-3; 8 positions match TRBD2. Germline loops: CDR1 KGHSH, CDR2 LQKENI. The CDR3 is 13 amino acids.